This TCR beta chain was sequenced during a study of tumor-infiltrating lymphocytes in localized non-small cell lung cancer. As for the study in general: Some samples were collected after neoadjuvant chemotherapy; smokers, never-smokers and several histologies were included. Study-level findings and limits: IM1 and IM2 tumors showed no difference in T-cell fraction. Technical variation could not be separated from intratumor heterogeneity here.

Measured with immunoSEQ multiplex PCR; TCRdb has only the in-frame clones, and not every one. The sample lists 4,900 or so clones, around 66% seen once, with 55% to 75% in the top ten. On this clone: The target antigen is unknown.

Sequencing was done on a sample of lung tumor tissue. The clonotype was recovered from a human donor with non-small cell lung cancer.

CDR3 residues: CASSMGGSYNEQFF. CDR3 coding DNA: TGTGCCAGTAGTATGGGGGGTTCCTACAATGAGCAGTTCTTC. The chain joins TRBV19 to TRBJ2-1, with D perhaps matching TRBD2 (6 bases). CDR1 and CDR2 from the germline V gene are LNHDA and SQIVND (reference sequence). CDR3 length equals 14 residues. V was cut by 3 bases and J by 1 base, with 7 bases left in between.